This record looks at one T cell receptor beta chain sequence and its context. Its antigen remains unidentified. One base away there is no much larger clone; base qualities are not given. The CDR3 regions of human TCRbeta chains were analyzed by immunosequencing. In the authors' own workflow: Repertoire TCRs were checked for matches against a reference library of SARS-CoV-2-specific TCRs that had been generated using the MIRA antigen-specificity platform. Breadth meant the fraction of unique TCRs that were SARS-CoV-2-associated, whereas depth meant the fraction of total T cells that were SARS-CoV-2-associated. Using the MIRA data, each spike-specific TCR was assigned both to the spike region to which the TCR was reactive and to a CD4 or CD8 class. Log10-transformed breadth and depth values were compared by one-way ANOVA with Sidak's multiple comparisons tests. The table was pulled from immuneACCESS by TCRdb, which kept in-frame rearrangements only. Such tables lose some clones; where checked, under half of the loss comes from unresolved V genes, and the rest has no known cause. V and J calls and clone size are given by that table; D and trimming were obtained from the DNA. The sample profile shows 150,000 to 200,000 clones; approximately 95% of them were found once. The ten biggest clones cover about 1% of the sample.

The data stem from a study of T cell responses to AZD1222 COVID-19 vaccine (dated by TCRdb to 2020 to 2023). About the investigation overall: TCR sequencing covered roughly 230 trial participants: approximately 200 given two doses of AZD1222 and 26 given two doses of MenACWY control vaccine. Trial participants were enrolled by age into 18-55, 56-69 and 70-plus year subgroups, with roughly 150, 30 and 60 TCR-sequenced participants respectively.

Overall study outcomes, separate from this receptor: A significant rise in spike-specific TCR breadth and depth was observed after two AZD1222 doses relative to day 0 and relative to MenACWY recipients. Reportedly, close to half of the unique spike-specific TCRs recognized epitopes lying outside the regions that are mutated in the B.1.351 and B.1.1.7 variants. The vaccine-associated CD4 TCRs covered the entire spike protein, and the dominant responses fell in regions 160-218 and 743-854. Because no samples from the day 14 peak response were available, repertoires could be characterized only after the peak T cell response. Conclusions about previously exposed vaccinees are limited, since just five or six AZD1222 recipients were seropositive for SARS-CoV-2 at baseline. The 56-69-year group was small, and its depth increase did not reach significance, likely because of low power. Participants were mostly white British, with more females than males. The authors suggested clonal diversity may have been underestimated.

What this sample's time point label stands for: about 28 days (+/-7) after the second vaccine dose. AZD1222 recipients whose second dose came at about 4 weeks and those whose second dose came at about 12 weeks were combined into one group, since spike-specific TCR depth and breadth did not differ between the two schedules. Vaccinee samples came from UK trials COV001 and COV002, including a single-blind randomized controlled phase 2/3 trial of AZD1222 (ChAdOx1 nCoV-19) in healthy adults. For TCRbeta chain sequencing, PBMC samples were collected from trial participants at day 0 and at day 28 after the second dose. Between the V and J ends, shortened by 3 bases and 8 bases respectively, the junction contains 19 bases. The CDR3, from cysteine to phenylalanine, totals 15 residues. The kept DNA is CDR3 alone, 45 bases in frame from the first base. CDR1 is given as SNHLY and CDR2 as FYNNEI, both from the germline V gene.

The starting material was peripheral blood, obtained 28 days after the second AZD1222 dose. The chain is encoded by TRBV2 joined to TRBJ1-2; there is no confident call for the D gene. This receptor was identified in an adult who received the AZD1222 COVID-19 vaccine. Here the CDR3 is given as CASSDPGQSMSGYTF. The nucleotide sequence reads TGTGCCAGCAGTGACCCAGGTCAGTCTATGAGCGGCTACACCTTC. The reference TRBV2 and TRBJ1-2 proteins fill in what lies around the CDR3, so the full variable domain reads EPEVTQTPSHQVTQMGQEVILRCVPISNHLYFYWYRQILGQKVEFLVSFYNNEISEKSEIFDDQFSVERPDGSNFTLKIRSTKLEDSAMYFCASSDPGQSMSGYTFGSGTRLTVV.